Listed here are 20 T cell receptor beta chains from one sample, sequenced in a study of blood T cells in healthy people across ages (dated by TCRdb to about 2015). The library was made by 5' RACE. These reads were obtained on an Illumina HiSeq 2500. A second about 7 to 12 cycle PCR used a sample-barcoded 5' primer and a J-beta primer mix. Through fastp at Q25 and MiXCR, TCRdb rebuilt clones from the public reads, retaining in-frame beta chains. Identical CDR3 protein sequences are pooled into one entry, listed with their most common genes and DNA. A total of 550,000 to 700,000 distinct CDR3 sequences appear in this sample, 25% to 30% of them only once. Jointly, the top ten make up approximately 17% of the sample. Sequences were obtained from blood. The receptors stem from a woman aged 70-85 years in good health.

This clonotype showed up just a few times. The V and J genes are TRBV24-1 and TRBJ2-6; D is unresolved. The CDR3 is 14 amino acids. The V gene lost 10 bases and the J gene lost 0 bases, with 9 bases spanning the gap. Looked up from germline, CDR1 is KGHDR and CDR2 is SFDVKD. For the CDR3, the DNA is TGTGCCACGAGTAAAAACTCTGGGGCCAACGTCCTGACTTTC. Protein: CATSKNSGANVLTF.

This clonotype was seen only a few times. The chain recombines TRBV7-2 with TRBJ2-5; D is ambiguous. Near its end, the DNA agrees better with TRBJ2-7, so the J call may be wrong. This CDR3 is 13 amino acids long. CDR1 and CDR2 from the germline V gene are SGHTA and FQGNSA. CDR3 DNA sequence: TGTGCCAGCAGCTTAGCTCCGCTTTACGAGCAGTACTTC. It codes for CASSLAPLYEQYF.

This clonotype was counted between two and nine times. This CDR3 is CASSLVPNREGYTF. Here the CDR3 DNA reads TGTGCCAGCAGCTTAGTACCTAACAGGGAGGGCTACACCTTC. This chain links TRBV11-2 with TRBJ1-2; D may be TRBD1 (6 bases). Deletions cut 1 base from V and 8 bases from J, with 14 bases between. Germline lookup yields CDR1 SGHAT and CDR2 FQNNGV. CDR3 length equals 14 residues. The full variable domain, completed using reference TRBV11-2 and TRBJ1-2, is EAGVAQSPRYKIIEKRQSVAFWCNPISGHATLYWYQQILGQGPKLLIQFQNNGVVDDSQLPKDRFSAERLKGVDSTLKIQPAKLEDSAVYLCASSLVPNREGYTFGSGTRLTVV.

This sequence joins TRBV6-1 and TRBJ2-5; weak D call: TRBD2 (5 bases). The J call could be wrong; TRBJ2-7 is a better fit for the DNA end. Germline CDR1 and CDR2: MNHNS and SASEGT. The CDR3 runs 13 residues. The CDR3 DNA sequence: TGTGCCGGCTCCGCGTCGGGATCCCACGAGCAGTACTTC. It codes for CAGSASGSHEQYF.

This clonotype was counted only a few times. The V gene is TRBV3-1, the J gene TRBJ2-5; D perhaps matches TRBD2 (6 bases). V lost 5 bases and J 3 bases, leaving 13 bases between the germline ends. Germline V CDR1 and CDR2: LGHDT, YNNKEL (reference sequence). The CDR3 runs 14 residues. The CDR3 spells CASSLGVAEETQYF. For the CDR3, the DNA is TGTGCCAGCAGCTTAGGAGTAGCGGAAGAGACCCAGTACTTC.

This clonotype was picked up many times. This rearrangement joins TRBV7-3 to TRBJ2-2, with TRBD1 matching over 8 bases. With 5 bases clipped from V and 5 bases from J, the junction kept 7 bases outside the gene matches. The CDR3 spans 15 residues. Per the germline V gene, CDR1 is SGHTA and CDR2 is FQGTGA. The CDR3 nucleotides are TGTGCCAGCAGCGTGACAGGGGTTGAAACCGGGGAGCTGTTTTTT. It translates to CASSVTGVETGELFF.

The V gene is TRBV20-1, the J gene TRBJ1-4; 10 nucleotides align to TRBD1. This CDR3 comprises 13 residues. CDR1 and CDR2 from the germline V gene are DFQATT and SNEGSKA (reference sequence). J was trimmed by 4 bases and V by 5 bases; bases with no gene match: 1. DNA for the CDR3: TGCAGTGCTTGGGACAGGGGTAATGAAAAACTGTTTTTT. Translating gives CSAWDRGNEKLFF.

This clonotype was picked up a small number of times. Mismatch with germline at one junction end may stem from a read error. This sequence joins TRBV3-1 and TRBJ2-1; TRBD2 agrees at 11 bases. Germline-derived CDR1 and CDR2 are LGHDT and YNNKEL (reference sequence). The CDR3 consists of 12 residues. The CDR3, as DNA: TGTGCCAGCAGCCAGGGACTAGCGGCCCGTCTCTTC. It translates to CASSQGLAARLF.

The genes are TRBV20-1 and TRBJ2-1; TRBD1 is a possible D gene (6 bases). This CDR3 comprises 16 residues. Trimming took 4 bases from V and 0 from J, leaving 16 bases between them. Per germline, CDR1 DFQATT and CDR2 SNEGSKA (reference sequence). CDR3 protein: CSATIRGGSSYNEQFF. DNA for the CDR3: TGCAGTGCTACAATTAGAGGGGGAAGCTCCTACAATGAGCAGTTCTTC.

The rearrangement joins TRBV7-2 to TRBJ2-2; possible D gene TRBD2, 7 bases. The germline gives CDR1 SGHTA, CDR2 FQGNSA. V shed 5 bases and J shed 7 bases, with 20 bases lying between them. The CDR3 runs to 16 residues. As DNA, the CDR3 is TGTGCCAGCAGCCCTCAAACTGGGGGGGGCAACGGGGAGCTGTTTTTT. Encoded protein: CASSPQTGGGNGELFF.

The chain combines TRBV12-3 or TRBV12-4 with TRBJ2-5; maybe TRBD2 (5 bases). V was cut by 7 bases and J by 5 bases, with 11 bases left in between. The CDR3 is 12 amino acids. The CDR3, as DNA: TGTGCCAGCAACCGGGGTGGGGAGACCCAGTACTTC. Translating gives CASNRGGETQYF.

A few counts support this clonotype. CDR3 sequence: CSVEITGNYGYTF. The CDR3 DNA follows: TGCAGCGTTGAAATCACAGGGAACTATGGCTACACCTTC. The chain recombines TRBV29-1 with TRBJ1-2; D may be TRBD1 (6 bases). This CDR3 is 13 amino acids long. The ends were cut back, 2 bases at V and 2 bases at J, with 9 bases in the middle. Germline CDR1 and CDR2: SQVTM and ANQGSEA.

The rearrangement uses TRBV2 and TRBJ2-2; D might be TRBD1 (7 bases). Germline CDR1 SNHLY, CDR2 FYNNEI. The CDR3 spans 18 residues. The V gene lost 3 bases and the J gene lost 7 bases, with 24 bases spanning the gap. This chain's CDR3 is CASSEGLRQGVKSGELFF. CDR3 nucleotide sequence: TGTGCCAGCAGTGAGGGACTCCGGCAGGGGGTCAAGAGCGGGGAGCTGTTTTTT.

V is TRBV20-1 and J is TRBJ1-2, with 9 positions matching TRBD1. The trim removed 5 bases at V and 7 bases at J, leaving 14 bases unmatched. The CDR3 loop spans 15 amino acids. Per germline, CDR1 DFQATT and CDR2 SNEGSKA (reference sequence). For the CDR3, the DNA is TGCAGTGCTCAGGTCCGGGACAGGGAAGCTCGTGGCTACACCTTC. Translation: CSAQVRDREARGYTF.

This clonotype was seen only a few times. This chain's CDR3 is CRHRGRDSTEAFF. The CDR3 DNA follows: TGCAGGCACCGTGGCAGGGATAGCACTGAAGCTTTCTTT. The rearrangement links TRBV20-1 to TRBJ1-1, with D possibly being TRBD1 (5 bases). From germline, CDR1 is DFQATT and CDR2 SNEGSKA (reference sequence). The CDR3 totals 13 residues.

Many counts were recorded for this clonotype. The chain uses TRBV4-3 and TRBJ2-2; 7 bases fit TRBD2. The ends lost 5 bases at V and 6 bases at J; junction bases unmatched: 9. In germline, CDR1 is LGHNA, CDR2 YSLEER. CDR3 length: 15 amino acids. CDR3 bases: TGCGCCAGCAGCAATGGACTAGAGAGGTCCGGGGAGCTGTTTTTT. This gives the protein CASSNGLERSGELFF.

The chain combines TRBV21-1 with TRBJ1-1; no check of the table's D call, TRBD1, against the DNA was made. TRBV21-1 is assigned pseudogene status. CDR3 size: 13 residues. CDR3 region: CASKDRGDTEAFF. DNA of the CDR3: TGTGCCAGCAAGGACAGGGGAGATACTGAAGCTTTCTTT.

This sequence joins TRBV27 and TRBJ2-1; 8 bases align to TRBD2. This CDR3 comprises 15 residues. The germline CDR1 and CDR2 sequences are MNHEY and SMNVEV (reference sequence). The junction had 6 bases not matched to a gene; V was cut back by 7 bases and J by 1 base. CDR3 amino acids: CASINSGVSYNEQFF. The CDR3 DNA follows: TGTGCCAGCATCAATAGCGGGGTTTCCTACAATGAGCAGTTCTTC.

In this sample, this clonotype turned up a few times. The chain uses TRBV7-3 and TRBJ2-1; the D gene is possibly TRBD2 (7 bases). The CDR3 consists of 17 residues. V was cut by 5 bases and J by 4 bases, with 21 bases left in between. Germline CDR1 and CDR2: SGHTA and FQGTGA. The CDR3: CASSLAVRGGVYNEQFF. The CDR3 DNA is TGTGCCAGCAGCCTCGCCGTTCGAGGGGGGGTTTACAATGAGCAGTTCTTC.

This clonotype was recorded a few times. The gene calls are TRBV2 and TRBJ1-4; D ambiguous. This CDR3 region has 13 residues. Germline V gene sequence: CDR1 SNHLY, CDR2 FYNNEI. Trimming cost V 10 bases and J 5 bases, with 14 bases left between them. As DNA, the CDR3 is TGTGCCACCCGGAAGGGCCTCAATGAAAAACTGTTTTTT. Translating it yields CATRKGLNEKLFF.